This T cell receptor beta chain was obtained from a study of neoadjuvant anti-PD-1 for oral cavity cancer. Profiling relied on immunoSEQ multiplex PCR, and the TCRdb table lists in-frame clones only, not all of them. The repertoire consists of nearly 15,000 clones, with around 34% occurring once and the leading ten covering approximately 40%. In this sample, this clone turned up a few times. Time point defined: after neoadjuvant nivolumab, at surgical resection. Material: tumor tissue, obtained after nivolumab (anti-PD-1) treatment. The clonotype was recovered from a person between 40 and 80 years old with oral cavity squamous cell carcinoma.

The DNA of the CDR3 is TGTGCCACTGCCCCAAAGTCCAATCAGCCCCAGCATTTT. Its protein is CATAPKSNQPQHF. The chain is built from TRBV10-3 and TRBJ1-5; D ambiguous. V dropped 10 bases and J dropped 3 bases, with 13 bases sitting between them. This CDR3 region has 13 residues. In germline, CDR1 is ENHRY, CDR2 SYGVKD.